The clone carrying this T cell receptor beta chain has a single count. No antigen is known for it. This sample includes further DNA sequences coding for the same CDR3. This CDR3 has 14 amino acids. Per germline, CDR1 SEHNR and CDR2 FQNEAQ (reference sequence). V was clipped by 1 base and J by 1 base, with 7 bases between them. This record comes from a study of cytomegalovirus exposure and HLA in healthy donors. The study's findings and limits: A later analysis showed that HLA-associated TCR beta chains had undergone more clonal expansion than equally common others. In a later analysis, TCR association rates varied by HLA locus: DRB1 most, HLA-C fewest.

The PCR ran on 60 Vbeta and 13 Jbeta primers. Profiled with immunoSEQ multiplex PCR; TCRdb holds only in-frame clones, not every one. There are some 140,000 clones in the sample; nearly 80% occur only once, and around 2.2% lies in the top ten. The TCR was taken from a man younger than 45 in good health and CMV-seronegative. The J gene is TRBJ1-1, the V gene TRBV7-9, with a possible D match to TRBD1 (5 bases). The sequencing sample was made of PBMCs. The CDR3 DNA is TGTGCCAGCAGCTTAGGGGGGGGGAACACTGAAGCTTTCTTT. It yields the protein CASSLGGGNTEAFF.